One and the same sample provided the 5 T cell receptor beta chains below, sequenced in a study of blood T cell repertoires in COVID-19. Produced via immunoSEQ multiplex PCR; TCRdb's table is partial and in-frame only. The sample records about 190,000 clones, 70% to 85% being singletons. Sequenced input: PBMCs or T cells enriched from blood (not recorded which). These receptors were obtained from a woman aged 25 to 39 who had recovered from COVID-19.

The V gene is TRBV19, the J gene TRBJ2-7; D remains unclear. V gave up 4 bases and J gave up 2 bases, with 15 bases separating them. Germline CDR1 is LNHDA and CDR2 is SQIVND (reference sequence). The CDR3 is made up of 15 amino acids. The CDR3 is CASSNPRDTTYEQYF. In DNA form, the CDR3 reads TGTGCCAGTAGTAACCCCCGTGACACCACCTACGAGCAGTACTTC.

The chain has TRBV21-1 and TRBJ1-4; no DNA check was done on the table's D call, TRBD1. TRBV21-1 is described as a pseudogene. The CDR3 loop spans 15 amino acids. The CDR3 spells CASSKGGRWDEKLFF. The CDR3 DNA follows: TGTGCCAGCAGCAAAGGGGGGCGATGGGATGAAAAACTGTTTTTT.

The genes are TRBV19 and TRBJ2-7, with D hard to call. Per the germline V gene, CDR1 is LNHDA and CDR2 is SQIVND (reference sequence). V gave up 6 bases and J gave up 3 bases, with 15 bases separating them. The CDR3 length is 14 residues. CDR3 DNA: TGTGCCAGTAGCTCCGGCTCTAGACTCTACGAGCAGTACTTC. Translating gives CASSSGSRLYEQYF.

The J gene is TRBJ2-2, the V gene TRBV3-1 (or the pseudogene TRBV3-2); the D is unclear. V gave up 5 bases and J gave up 4 bases, with 14 bases separating them. The CDR3 is 15 residues long. Germline V gives CDR1 LGHDT, CDR2 YNNKEL (reference sequence). The CDR3 DNA follows: TGTGCCAGCAGCTCGTTCCTCAGGTCCACCGGGGAGCTGTTTTTT. Its translation: CASSSFLRSTGELFF.

V and J are TRBV18 and TRBJ2-1, with D possibly matching TRBD2 (5 bases). From germline, CDR1 is KGHSH and CDR2 LQKENI. The CDR3 runs 13 residues. V dropped 3 bases and J dropped 9 bases, with 12 bases sitting between them. Written as DNA, the CDR3 is TGTGCCAGCTCACCCCCTTCAGGAGGTGAGCAGTTCTTC. It translates to CASSPPSGGEQFF.